This is a list of T cell receptor beta chains from one sample in a study of cytomegalovirus exposure and HLA in healthy donors. The protocol was immunoSEQ multiplex PCR, while the TCRdb copy is restricted to in-frame clones and leaves out a portion. The table includes about 97,000 clones, about four fifths detected once. The sample taken for sequencing was PBMCs. These receptors originate from a middle-aged woman in good health and CMV-seronegative. Each CDR3 is given with its conserved first and last residue. The order of the fields is J gene, V gene, CDR3 protein.

J: TRBJ2-7; V: TRBV30; CDR3: CAWSKSGGGYEQYF
J: TRBJ1-2; V: TRBV7-9; CDR3: CSSSKDNLYGYTF
J: TRBJ1-1; V: TRBV6-5; CDR3: CASSYRLVTEAFF
J: TRBJ2-3; V: TRBV11-3; CDR3: CASSQTGADTQYF
J: TRBJ2-1; V: TRBV27; CDR3: CASSFSSHEQFF
J: TRBJ1-6; V: TRBV7-2; CDR3: CASSLAVTGNSPLHF
J: TRBJ2-3; V: TRBV6-4; CDR3: CARIRRRGPESPSTDTQYF
J: TRBJ2-1; V: TRBV28; CDR3: CASSRYGQFF
J: TRBJ2-7; V: TRBV29-1; CDR3: CSANGGGLARQQYF
J: TRBJ1-4; V: TRBV6-6; CDR3: CASSYRSGEKLFF
J: TRBJ2-1; V: TRBV4-1; CDR3: CASSQDHYAGGRNEQFF
J: TRBJ2-7; V: TRBV7-8; CDR3: CASSPSGGGYEQYF
J: TRBJ2-1; V: TRBV2; CDR3: CASIGTSGAPYNEQFF
J: TRBJ2-2; V: TRBV5-1; CDR3: CASSLSPGAGELFF
J: TRBJ2-1; V: TRBV27; CDR3: CASSLSRDSGNEQFF
J: TRBJ1-1; V: TRBV5-6; CDR3: CASSLVHPNTEAFF
J: TRBJ2-2; V: TRBV7-2; CDR3: CASSLRGGGNTGELFF
J: TRBJ2-1; V: TRBV28; CDR3: CASTLAGADEQFF
J: TRBJ2-2; V: TRBV11-2; CDR3: CASSAPGGANTGELFF
J: TRBJ1-1; V: TRBV27; CDR3: CASSLAQGYTEAFF
J: TRBJ1-2; V: TRBV30; CDR3: CAGRGGGYTF
J: TRBJ2-3; V: TRBV7-3; CDR3: CASRLTSGGTDTQYF
J: TRBJ2-1; V: TRBV7-9; CDR3: CASSPPFRGGNEQFF